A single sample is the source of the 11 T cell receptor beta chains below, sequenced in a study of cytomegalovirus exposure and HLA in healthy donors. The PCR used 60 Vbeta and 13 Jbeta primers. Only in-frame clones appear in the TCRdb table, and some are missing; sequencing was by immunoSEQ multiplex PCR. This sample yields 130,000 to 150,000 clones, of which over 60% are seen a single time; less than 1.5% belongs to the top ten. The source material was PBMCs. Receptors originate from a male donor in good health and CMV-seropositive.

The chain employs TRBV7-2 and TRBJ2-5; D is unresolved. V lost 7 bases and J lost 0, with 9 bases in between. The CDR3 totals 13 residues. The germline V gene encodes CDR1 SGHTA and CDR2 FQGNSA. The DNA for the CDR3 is TGTGCCAGCATGGGCCAGAACCAAGAGACCCAGTACTTC. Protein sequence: CASMGQNQETQYF. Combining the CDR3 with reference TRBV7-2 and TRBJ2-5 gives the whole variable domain GAGVSQSPSNKVTEKGKDVELRCDPISGHTALYWYRQSLGQGLEFLIYFQGNSAPDKSGLPSDRFSAERTGGSVSTLTIQRTQQEDSAVYLCASMGQNQETQYFGPGTRLLVL.

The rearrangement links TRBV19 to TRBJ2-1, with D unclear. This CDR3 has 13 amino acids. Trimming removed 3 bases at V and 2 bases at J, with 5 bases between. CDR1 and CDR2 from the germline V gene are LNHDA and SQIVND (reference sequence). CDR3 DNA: TGTGCCAGTAGTATTCGGGCCTACAATGAGCAGTTCTTC. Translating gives CASSIRAYNEQFF. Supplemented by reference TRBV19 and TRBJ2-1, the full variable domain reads DGGITQSPKYLFRKEGQNVTLSCEQNLNHDAMYWYRQDPGQGLRLIYYSQIVNDFQKGDIAEGYSVSREKKESFPLTVTSAQKNPTAFYLCASSIRAYNEQFFGPGTRLTVL.

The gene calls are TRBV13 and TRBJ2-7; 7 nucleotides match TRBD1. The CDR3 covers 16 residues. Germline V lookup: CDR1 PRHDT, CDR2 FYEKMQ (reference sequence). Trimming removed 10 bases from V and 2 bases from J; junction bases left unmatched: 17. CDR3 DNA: TGTGCCACCTCTACGATAAGGGGGCAGGGCGCCTACGAGCAGTACTTC. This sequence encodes CATSTIRGQGAYEQYF.

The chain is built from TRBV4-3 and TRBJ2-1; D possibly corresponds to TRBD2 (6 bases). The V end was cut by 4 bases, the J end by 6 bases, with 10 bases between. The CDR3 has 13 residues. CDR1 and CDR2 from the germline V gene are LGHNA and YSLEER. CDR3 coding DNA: TGCGCCAGCAGCCTAGGACTATCCAATGAGCAGTTCTTC. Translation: CASSLGLSNEQFF.

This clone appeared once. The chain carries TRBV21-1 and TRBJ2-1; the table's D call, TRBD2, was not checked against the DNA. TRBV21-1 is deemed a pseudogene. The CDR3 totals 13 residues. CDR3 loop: CASSKTSEDEQFF. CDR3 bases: TGTGCCAGCAGCAAGACTAGCGAGGATGAGCAGTTCTTC.

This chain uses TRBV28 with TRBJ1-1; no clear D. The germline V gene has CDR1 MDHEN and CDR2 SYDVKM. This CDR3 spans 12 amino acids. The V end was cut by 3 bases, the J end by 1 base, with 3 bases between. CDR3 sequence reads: CASSFKNTEAFF. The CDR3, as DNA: TGTGCCAGCAGTTTCAAGAACACTGAAGCTTTCTTT.

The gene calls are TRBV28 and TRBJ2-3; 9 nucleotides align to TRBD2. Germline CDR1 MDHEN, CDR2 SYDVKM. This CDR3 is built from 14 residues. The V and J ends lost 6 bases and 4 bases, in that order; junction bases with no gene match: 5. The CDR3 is CASSGTSNADTQYF. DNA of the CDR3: TGTGCCAGCAGCGGGACTAGCAACGCAGATACGCAGTATTTT.

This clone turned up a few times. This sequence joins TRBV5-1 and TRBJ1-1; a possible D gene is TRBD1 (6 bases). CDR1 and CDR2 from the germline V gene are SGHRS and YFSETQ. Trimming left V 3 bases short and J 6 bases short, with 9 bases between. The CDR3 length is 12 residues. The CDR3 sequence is CASSYGQSEAFF. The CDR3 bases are TGCGCCAGCAGCTACGGACAGTCTGAAGCTTTCTTT.

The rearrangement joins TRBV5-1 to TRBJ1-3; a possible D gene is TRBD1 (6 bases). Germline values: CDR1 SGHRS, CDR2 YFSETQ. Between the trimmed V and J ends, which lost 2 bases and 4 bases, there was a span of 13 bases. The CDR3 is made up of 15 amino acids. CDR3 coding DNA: TGCGCCAGCAGCTTCATGGGGGCCGGGGGAAACACCATATATTTT. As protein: CASSFMGAGGNTIYF.

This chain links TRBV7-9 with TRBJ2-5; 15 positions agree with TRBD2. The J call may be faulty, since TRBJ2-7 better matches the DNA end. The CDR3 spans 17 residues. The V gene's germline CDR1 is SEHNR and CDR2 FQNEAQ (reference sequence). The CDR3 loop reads CASSSKGTSGRSYEQYF. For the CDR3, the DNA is TGTGCCAGCAGCTCCAAGGGGACTAGCGGGAGGAGCTACGAGCAGTACTTC.

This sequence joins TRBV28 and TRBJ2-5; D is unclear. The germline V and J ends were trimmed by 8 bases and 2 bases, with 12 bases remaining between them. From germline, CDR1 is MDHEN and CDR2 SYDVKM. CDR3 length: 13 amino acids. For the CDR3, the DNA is TGTGCCAGCTCCTTAACGCGGCAAGAGACCCAGTACTTC. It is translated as CASSLTRQETQYF.